The 22 T cell receptor beta chains in this list originate from one sample, sequenced in a study of blood T cell repertoires in COVID-19 (TCRdb year 2020). Preparation of the library involved the immunoSEQ multiplex PCR assay. TCRdb re-hosts the immuneACCESS table, in-frame sequences only. Its copies lack some clones; in the studies checked, an unresolved V gene accounts for under half of them, and the cause for the rest is not known. The sample records about 180,000 clones, roughly 85% of which are singletons. Less than 30% of the sample comes from the top ten. The sequenced sample was peripheral blood. The source is a woman in her 70s with acute or convalescent COVID-19.

The genes are TRBV5-5 and TRBJ2-7; D unclear. Trimming removed 1 base at V and 1 base at J, with 3 bases between. The CDR3 contains 12 residues. Germline V gene data show CDR1 as SGHKS and CDR2 as YYEKEE (reference sequence). The CDR3 nucleotides read TGTGCCAGCAGCTTGCTTTCCTACGAGCAGTACTTC. Translated, it gives CASSLLSYEQYF.

The V and J genes are TRBV19 and TRBJ2-7; 10 bases agree with TRBD2. The germline V gene encodes CDR1 LNHDA and CDR2 SQIVND (reference sequence). The CDR3 spans 15 residues. J gave up 5 bases and V 4 bases, and 8 bases lay outside the gene matches. CDR3 nucleotides: TGTGCCAGTAGTAAACCTAGCGGGAGTGTCCACGAGCAGTACTTC. This sequence encodes CASSKPSGSVHEQYF.

The chain combines TRBV6-5 with TRBJ1-5; perhaps TRBD1 as D (6 bases). The germline CDR1 and CDR2 sequences are MNHEY and SVGAGI. This CDR3 is 13 amino acids long. Trimming took off 6 bases at V and 5 bases at J, with 11 bases between the two ends. The CDR3 sequence: CASSAQGYQPQHF. DNA for the CDR3: TGTGCCAGCAGCGCACAGGGATATCAGCCCCAGCATTTT.

The chain is built from TRBV27 and TRBJ2-7, with D possibly matching TRBD1 (6 bases). V shed 7 bases and J shed 1 base, with 14 bases lying between them. Germline V gives CDR1 MNHEY, CDR2 SMNVEV (reference sequence). The CDR3 covers 14 residues. The DNA of the CDR3 is TGTGCCAGCAAAAAACCAGGGGAGTCCTACGAGCAGTACTTC. It encodes CASKKPGESYEQYF.

This clone was observed many times. This sequence joins TRBV7-9 and TRBJ1-6, with 7 bases aligning to TRBD1. CDR3 length equals 19 residues. The ends lost 5 bases at V and 3 bases at J; junction bases unmatched: 16. CDR1 and CDR2 (germline): SEHNR, FQNEAQ (reference sequence). For the CDR3, the DNA is TGTGCCAGCAGCATTACGACCCCGGGACAGAGCCACTATAATTCACCCCTCCACTTT. Protein product: CASSITTPGQSHYNSPLHF.

This chain connects TRBV5-6 to TRBJ2-7; TRBD2 matches at 8 bases. The length of the CDR3 is 14 residues. Germline-derived CDR1 and CDR2 are SGHDT and YYEEEE. Germline trimming cut 0 bases from V and 4 bases from J; bases unmatched to any gene: 3. This chain's CDR3 is CASSLGLASYEQYF. The DNA for the CDR3 is TGTGCCAGCAGCTTGGGACTAGCGAGTTACGAGCAGTACTTC. Full variable domain (outside the CDR3, taken from reference TRBV5-6 and TRBJ2-7): DAGVTQSPTHLIKTRGQQVTLRCSPKSGHDTVSWYQQALGQGPQFIFQYYEEEERQRGNFPDRFSGHQFPNYSSELNVNALLLGDSALYLCASSLGLASYEQYFGPGTRLTVT.

The chain joins TRBV7-2 to TRBJ1-2; maybe TRBD1 (5 bases). Between the trimmed V and J ends, which lost 1 base and 4 bases, there was a span of 7 bases. The germline gives CDR1 SGHTA, CDR2 FQGNSA. CDR3 length: 13 residues. CDR3 bases: TGTGCCAGCAGCTTAGGGACAAGCTATGGCTACACCTTC. Its protein is CASSLGTSYGYTF.

The V call is TRBV6-6, the J call TRBJ1-6, with TRBD1 identical over 10 bases. Unmatched junction bases numbered 4, after V lost 5 bases and J lost 9 bases. CDR3 size: 14 residues. Germline loops: CDR1 MNHNY, CDR2 SVGAGI (reference sequence). The CDR3 DNA reads TGTGCCAGCAGTCTTGGACAGGGGGGTTCACCCCTCCACTTT. Amino acid sequence: CASSLGQGGSPLHF.

V usage is TRBV10-3 and J usage is TRBJ2-7, with TRBD1 as a possible D gene (5 bases). The CDR3 loop spans 14 amino acids. Germline V gene sequence: CDR1 ENHRY, CDR2 SYGVKD. Trimming cost V 3 bases and J 3 bases, with 12 bases left between them. The DNA for the CDR3 is TGTGCCATCAGTGATCTTGACAGATACTACGAGCAGTACTTC. Its translation is CAISDLDRYYEQYF.

J is TRBJ1-2 and V is TRBV5-4; D possibly corresponds to TRBD1 (6 bases). From germline, CDR1 is SGHNT and CDR2 YYREEE (reference sequence). The CDR3 totals 14 residues. Trimming took 0 bases from V and 10 from J, leaving 16 bases between them. CDR3 in DNA: TGTGCCAGCAGCTTGGAACAGGGATGGGAGCACTACACCTTC. Translating it yields CASSLEQGWEHYTF.

V gene TRBV19 combines with J gene TRBJ2-7; 8 positions agree with TRBD1. V was pared by 3 bases and J by 5 bases, with 6 bases of the junction left unmatched. The CDR3 is 14 amino acids. Germline assignment: CDR1 LNHDA and CDR2 SQIVND (reference sequence). The CDR3 loop reads CASSMGRGLDEQYF. The CDR3 bases are TGTGCCAGTAGTATGGGCAGGGGGCTCGACGAGCAGTACTTC.

The chain's CDR3 is CASSSRSSGSSGELFF. Here the CDR3 DNA reads TGTGCCAGCAGCTCGAGATCTAGCGGGAGTTCCGGGGAGCTGTTTTTT. The rearrangement joins TRBV7-6 to TRBJ2-2; 10 bases are shared with TRBD2. V lost 4 bases to trimming and J lost 6 bases; unmatched junction nucleotides: 8. This CDR3 contains 16 residues. Germline-derived CDR1 and CDR2 are SGHVS and FNYEAQ.

The chain couples TRBV6-1 to TRBJ1-5; D call uncertain. V was clipped by 3 bases and J by 0 bases, with 6 bases between them. The CDR3 is 14 residues long. Per the germline V gene, CDR1 is MNHNS and CDR2 is SASEGT. In nucleotides, the CDR3 is TGTGCCAGCAGTGACAGTCATAGCAATCAGCCCCAGCATTTT. It yields the protein CASSDSHSNQPQHF.

This clone was seen more than once but under ten times. The DNA for the CDR3 is TGCGCCAGCAGCTTGGGGGAGGGGCGGGTGAAAGTGCAGTACTTC. This translates into CASSLGEGRVKVQYF. The chain joins TRBV5-1 to TRBJ2-7; 7 bases map to TRBD2. Trimming cost V 0 bases and J 9 bases; bases outside gene matches: 12. The CDR3 is made up of 15 amino acids. Germline V lookup: CDR1 SGHRS, CDR2 YFSETQ.

This rearrangement joins TRBV7-2 to TRBJ2-3; maybe TRBD2 (5 bases). This CDR3 is built from 12 residues. CDR1 is SGHTA and CDR2 is FQGNSA in the germline V gene. The ends were cut back, 11 bases at V and 3 bases at J, with 12 bases in the middle. The CDR3 sequence is CACGGRTDTQYF. Here the CDR3 DNA reads TGTGCCTGCGGCGGGCGTACAGATACGCAGTATTTT.

The chain has TRBV19 and TRBJ1-2, with D unresolved. The germline V and J ends were trimmed by 7 bases and 8 bases, with 23 bases remaining between them. From germline, CDR1 is LNHDA and CDR2 SQIVND (reference sequence). The CDR3 covers 15 residues. CDR3 sequence reads: CASTTSNIERRGYTF. The DNA for the CDR3 is TGTGCCAGTACCACATCGAATATCGAGCGTCGGGGCTACACCTTC.

This chain uses TRBV7-7 with TRBJ2-7, with TRBD1 as a possible D gene (6 bases). V was cut by 3 bases and J by 7 bases, with 13 bases left in between. This CDR3 region has 13 residues. The germline V gene has CDR1 SSHAT and CDR2 FNYEAQ (reference sequence). CDR3 nucleotides: TGTGCCAGCAGCTTTAGGACAGACGGGGAGCAGTACTTC. The encoded protein is CASSFRTDGEQYF.

The rearrangement uses TRBV5-8 and TRBJ2-7; D not certain. The CDR3 loop spans 11 amino acids. Looked up from germline, CDR1 is SGHTS and CDR2 is YDEGEE. The V and J ends lost 0 bases and 8 bases respectively, with 6 bases between them. In DNA form, the CDR3 reads TGTGCCAGCAGCTTGGCTGTCCAGCAGTACTTC. It specifies CASSLAVQQYF.

The chain joins TRBV3-1 (or the pseudogene TRBV3-2) to TRBJ1-6; TRBD1 agrees at 7 bases. Germline CDR1 and CDR2: LGHDT and YNNKEL (reference sequence). V dropped 4 bases and J dropped 7; count of bases not matched to a gene: 7. CDR3 length: 15 residues. CDR3 region: CASSPRDSGNSPLHF. The DNA of the CDR3 is TGTGCCAGCAGCCCCCGGGACAGTGGAAATTCACCCCTCCACTTT.

This clone has a single count. The gene calls are TRBV19 and TRBJ2-5; possibly TRBD1 for D (5 bases). The CDR3 loop spans 14 amino acids. V was trimmed by 2 bases and J by 2 bases, leaving 9 bases between them. CDR1 is LNHDA and CDR2 is SQIVND in the germline V gene (reference sequence). CDR3 loop: CASSIRGRQETQYF. In nucleotides, the CDR3 is TGTGCCAGTAGTATAAGGGGAAGGCAAGAGACCCAGTACTTC.

The chain recombines TRBV11-2 with TRBJ1-6; D ambiguous. The CDR3 runs 15 residues. Germline loops: CDR1 SGHAT, CDR2 FQNNGV. Trimming stripped 6 bases from V and 3 bases from J, with 12 bases between. As DNA, the CDR3 is TGTGCCAGCAGTCTCGTACGGGGCTATAATTCACCCCTCCACTTT. Amino acids: CASSLVRGYNSPLHF.

The CDR3 protein is CASSLRRRRGAGTDTQYF. In DNA, the CDR3 is TGTGCCAGCAGCTTGAGGAGGAGGAGGGGCGCGGGGACAGATACGCAGTATTTT. The rearrangement uses TRBV5-6 and TRBJ2-3; the D gene is possibly TRBD2 (6 bases). The CDR3 runs 18 residues. V was pared by 1 base and J by 3 bases, with 21 bases between. Germline lookup yields CDR1 SGHDT and CDR2 YYEEEE. Together with reference TRBV5-6 and TRBJ2-3, the CDR3 gives the full variable domain: DAGVTQSPTHLIKTRGQQVTLRCSPKSGHDTVSWYQQALGQGPQFIFQYYEEEERQRGNFPDRFSGHQFPNYSSELNVNALLLGDSALYLCASSLRRRRGAGTDTQYFGPGTRLTVL.